A single sample gave rise to the 10 T cell receptor beta chains below, sequenced in a study of T cells in Graves' hyperthyroidism and ophthalmopathy. TCR beta CDR3 region amplification was performed from RNA transcripts. With the HTBI primer set, the TCR CDR3 went through a first round of RT-PCR. MiXCR, applied by TCRdb to the multiplex PCR reads, yields one record per CDR3 protein. Of about 360,000 distinct CDR3 sequences listed, under 15% are singletons. The specimen sequenced was blood. The origin of the receptors is a woman younger than 30 with Graves' hyperthyroidism.

This clonotype was seen many times. The J gene is TRBJ2-6, the V gene TRBV6-1; D remains ambiguous. There are 15 residues in the CDR3. Trimming left V 4 bases short and J 3 bases short, with 10 bases between. The V gene's germline CDR1 is MNHNS and CDR2 SASEGT. The DNA of the CDR3 is TGTGCCAGCAGTGCGTCCAGACTTGGGGCCAACGTCCTGACTTTC. It codes for CASSASRLGANVLTF.

This clonotype has a count of ten or more. The chain uses TRBV20-1 and TRBJ2-5, with TRBD2 matching 7 bases. The CDR3 runs 13 residues. Looked up from germline, CDR1 is DFQATT and CDR2 is SNEGSKA (reference sequence). For the CDR3, the DNA is TGCAGGTCTAGCGGTCCTCAGGGAGAGACCCAGTACTTC. Residues: CRSSGPQGETQYF.

This clonotype showed up many times. The gene calls are TRBV18 and TRBJ2-3; perhaps TRBD1 as D (5 bases). The germline CDR1 and CDR2 sequences are KGHSH and LQKENI. V was cut by 2 bases and J by 2 bases, with 11 bases left in between. CDR3 length equals 15 residues. Here the CDR3 reads CASSPGRANTDTQYF. CDR3 nucleotide sequence: TGTGCCAGCTCACCAGGCAGGGCCAACACAGATACGCAGTATTTT.

This chain joins TRBV15 and TRBJ1-2, with D perhaps TRBD1 (5 bases). In germline, CDR1 is LNHNV, CDR2 YYDKDF (reference sequence). The V gene lost 0 bases and the J gene lost 6 bases, with 8 bases spanning the gap. The CDR3 length is 13 residues. Here the CDR3 DNA reads TGTGCCACCAGCAGAGACAGGGTGGATGGCTACACCTTC. Protein sequence: CATSRDRVDGYTF.

This clonotype was seen ten or more times. The V gene is TRBV6-1, the J gene TRBJ1-6; 11 nucleotides align to TRBD1. Germline CDR1 MNHNS, CDR2 SASEGT. V was clipped by 5 bases and J by 4 bases; unmatched bases: 10. The length of the CDR3 is 18 residues. CDR3 in DNA: TGTGCCAGCAGTCGAAGTTCCGGGACAGGGGGTTATAATTCACCCCTCCACTTT. This encodes CASSRSSGTGGYNSPLHF.

The gene calls are TRBV15 and TRBJ2-5, with 7 positions matching TRBD2. Germline CDR1 is LNHNV and CDR2 is YYDKDF (reference sequence). V lost 2 bases, J lost 7 bases, and 7 bases stayed unmatched. CDR3 length: 14 amino acids. The CDR3 DNA reads as TGTGCCACCAGCAGAAGCCGGGGGGACGGGACCCAGTACTTC. Protein sequence: CATSRSRGDGTQYF.

This clonotype was seen many times. This rearrangement joins TRBV12-3 or TRBV12-4 to TRBJ1-5, with D uncertain. The CDR3 extends over 15 amino acids. V gave up 6 bases and J gave up 7 bases, with 19 bases separating them. CDR3 in amino acids: CASSRGSPDGQPQHF. The CDR3 bases are TGTGCCAGCAGCCGCGGGAGCCCGGATGGGCAGCCCCAGCATTTT.

J is TRBJ1-4 and V is TRBV29-1; D perhaps matches TRBD1 (5 bases). Germline CDR1 SQVTM, CDR2 ANQGSEA. V shed 3 bases and J shed 4 bases, with 12 bases lying between them. This CDR3 is 14 amino acids long. This chain's CDR3 is CSVEGGGNNEKLFF. The CDR3 DNA follows: TGCAGCGTTGAGGGGGGGGGGAATAATGAAAAACTGTTTTTT.

Notes on this clonotype: A much more abundant neighbour one base away suggests this may be a read error. V gene TRBV2 combines with J gene TRBJ2-1; the D gene is possibly TRBD2 (7 bases). The assigned J gene may be wrong: the sequence end matches TRBJ2-7 better. Germline values: CDR1 SNHLY, CDR2 FYNNEI. The CDR3 is made up of 15 amino acids. CDR3 protein: CASSAPRGGYNEQYF. In nucleotides, the CDR3 is TGTGCCAGCAGCGCCCCAAGGGGGGGCTACAATGAGCAGTACTTC.

At least ten counts were recorded for this clonotype. The CDR3: CATSRLSSGTPAYEQYF. In DNA form, the CDR3 reads TGTGCCACCAGCAGGCTATCATCCGGGACCCCGGCCTACGAGCAGTACTTC. The rearrangement joins TRBV15 to TRBJ2-7, with D perhaps matching TRBD1 or TRBD2 (5 bases each). CDR1 and CDR2 (germline): LNHNV, YYDKDF (reference sequence). The V end lost 3 bases, the J end lost 2 bases, and 20 bases lay between the germline ends. This CDR3 contains 17 residues.